The rows below give T cell receptor beta chains drawn from one sample of a study of cytomegalovirus exposure and HLA in healthy donors. Data came from immunoSEQ multiplex PCR; TCRdb stores just in-frame clones and leaves some out. The data show some 67,000 clones, with over 90% seen just once and more than 0.8% held by the top ten. Material for sequencing was PBMCs. All receptors come from a woman in her late teens or twenties in good health and CMV-seronegative. Both conserved end residues are part of each CDR3. D genes are given only for firm matches. Clone size, where shown, is once, few, many, or a class for clones that have expanded.

TRBJ1-2,NA,TRBV6-5,NA,TGTGCCAGCAGTTACTCACTCCCGGGGGTGAATGGCTACACCTTC,CASSYSLPGVNGYTF
TRBJ2-2,TRBD2,TRBV7-3,once,TGTGCCAGCAGCTTAATTGGGGGTAGCGGGCCTGGGCCCGGGGAGCTGTTTTTT,CASSLIGGSGPGPGELFF
TRBJ1-1,NA,TRBV6-1,NA,TGTGCCAGCAGTGAAAAGACAGAGAACACTGAAGCTTTCTTT,CASSEKTENTEAFF
TRBJ2-5,NA,TRBV5-4,NA,TGTGCCAGCAGCTTTAGGGGCGGCGAGACCCAGTACTTC,CASSFRGGETQYF
TRBJ2-1,TRBD1,TRBV6-4,few,TGTGCCAGCAGTGACGGGACAGGGGGCAATGAGCAGTTCTTC,CASSDGTGGNEQFF
TRBJ2-7,TRBD1,TRBV2,NA,TGTGCCAGCAGTAGACAGGGCTTAAGCTCCTACGAGCAGTACTTC,CASSRQGLSSYEQYF
TRBJ2-7,NA,TRBV5-3,NA,TGTGCCAGAAGCTTCTCCGAGCAGTACTTC,CARSFSEQYF
TRBJ2-3,TRBD2,TRBV6-4,once,TGTGCCAGCAGTGACGCCACGGGAGGGCCAGATACGCAGTATTTT,CASSDATGGPDTQYF
TRBJ1-1,TRBD1,TRBV5-5,NA,TGTGCCAGCAGCTTGGCCGGGACAGTTAACACTGAAGCTTTCTTT,CASSLAGTVNTEAFF
TRBJ2-3,TRBD2,TRBV5-1,NA,TGCGCCAGCAGAGCTAGCGGGGTCGGGACAGATACGCAGTATTTT,CASRASGVGTDTQYF
TRBJ2-5,TRBD1,TRBV7-9,NA,TGTGCCAGCAGCGCGACAGGGTTGAGGGAGACCCAGTACTTC,CASSATGLRETQYF
TRBJ2-1,NA,TRBV7-3,NA,TGTGCCAGCAGCTTGGGTGAGGGCTATGAGCAGTTCTTC,CASSLGEGYEQFF